This TCR beta chain was profiled in a study of OX40 agonist ivuxolimab in advanced cancers. Overall study context: Patients received ivuxolimab, an intravenous treatment, every 2 weeks at 0.01 to 10 mg/kg. Dose-escalation patients were diagnosed with hepatocellular carcinoma, melanoma, renal cell cancer or head and neck cancer.

Using immunoSEQ multiplex PCR, the repertoire was profiled, and TCRdb retains in-frame clones only, with some absent. This repertoire shows some 90,000 clones, about 92% found once; its top ten account for less than 3.5%. Study observations and caveats: Dose levels from 0.1 to 3.0 mg/kg saw CD4+ and CD8+ blood T cells expand clonally by week 6.

Comment on this clone: Antigen unknown.

This CDR3 has 14 amino acids. Germline V gives CDR1 SGHTA, CDR2 FQGNSA. V lost 4 bases to trimming and J lost 4 bases, with 12 bases between them. The sequences come from CD4+ or CD8+ T cells sorted from blood, collected in a trial of the OX40 agonist ivuxolimab. This TCR was sampled from an adult with an advanced solid tumor such as melanoma, head and neck, liver or kidney cancer. The J gene is TRBJ2-3, the V gene TRBV7-2, with D possibly being TRBD1 or TRBD2 (6 bases each). CDR3 nucleotide sequence: TGTGCCAGCAGCTCCGTGGGGGGCTCAGATACGCAGTATTTT. Its protein product is CASSSVGGSDTQYF.